These 14 T cell receptor beta chains share one sample of origin, sequenced in a study of graft-versus-host responses after intestinal transplantation. No antigens are known for them. Method: immunoSEQ multiplex PCR; TCRdb's copy keeps in-frame clones and lacks some. The repertoire has approximately 100,000 clones, less than 90% of them found once; the top ten carry approximately 0.88%. The sequencing here drew on unstimulated CD4+ T cells sorted from spleen or lymph node cells, taken before intestinal transplant. The receptors were sampled from a human donor who received an intestinal transplant.

The chain joins TRBV5-4 to TRBJ2-1; D not certain. The V gene lost 3 bases and the J gene lost 1 base, with 8 bases spanning the gap. This CDR3 region has 14 residues. Germline CDR1 SGHNT, CDR2 YYREEE (reference sequence). The DNA of the CDR3 is TGTGCCAGCAGCTACTCGGCATCCTACAATGAGCAGTTCTTC. Residues: CASSYSASYNEQFF.

The V gene is TRBV7-3, the J gene TRBJ1-2; no firm D call. This CDR3 has 12 amino acids. Trimming removed 2 bases from V and 3 bases from J, with 4 bases in between. Germline CDR1 reads SGHTA; CDR2 reads FQGTGA. Here the CDR3 reads CASSLEHYGYTF. DNA for the CDR3: TGTGCCAGCAGCTTAGAACACTATGGCTACACCTTC.

The chain couples TRBV10-3 to TRBJ2-5, with 9 bases that match TRBD1. CDR3 size: 15 residues. Germline-derived CDR1 and CDR2 are ENHRY and SYGVKD. The V segment lost 3 bases and the J segment 5 bases; nucleotides outside the gene matches: 7. The CDR3 loop reads CAISEQDRGRETQYF. Written as DNA, the CDR3 is TGTGCCATCAGTGAACAGGACAGGGGTCGGGAGACCCAGTACTTC.

The chain carries TRBV10-1 and TRBJ2-7; weak D call: TRBD1 (6 bases). This CDR3 contains 14 residues. The V gene's germline CDR1 is WNHNN and CDR2 SYGVQD (reference sequence). The germline V and J ends were trimmed by 2 bases and 2 bases, with 10 bases remaining between them. The CDR3 DNA reads TGCGCCAGCAGTGAGCAGGGGCTACCCTACGAGCAGTACTTC. It yields the protein CASSEQGLPYEQYF.

This clone was counted a single time. The V gene is TRBV18, the J gene TRBJ1-1, with no clear D. With 4 bases removed from V and 6 bases from J, the gap between germline ends came to 18 bases. The germline V gene has CDR1 KGHSH and CDR2 LQKENI. This CDR3 has 15 amino acids. The CDR3 DNA reads TGTGCCAGCTCACAGGACTTTGGCTCCGGGGCTGAAGCTTTCTTT. Protein product: CASSQDFGSGAEAFF. The variable domain in full, with the rest retrieved from reference TRBV18 and TRBJ1-1, is NAGVMQNPRHLVRRRGQEARLRCSPMKGHSHVYWYRQLPEEGLKFMVYLQKENIIDESGMPKERFSAEFPKEGPSILRIQQVVRGDSAAYFCASSQDFGSGAEAFFGQGTRLTVV.

CDR3 sequence reads: CASSVSGNTGELFF. CDR3 nucleotide sequence: TGTGCCAGCAGCGTTAGCGGGAACACCGGGGAGCTGTTTTTT. The genes are TRBV9 and TRBJ2-2; possibly TRBD2 for D (6 bases). Trimming shortened V by 2 bases and J by 1 base, and 6 bases separated the two germline ends. The CDR3 extends over 14 amino acids. Per the germline V gene, CDR1 is SGDLS and CDR2 is YYNGEE.

The V call is TRBV6-5, the J call TRBJ1-2; D call uncertain. The V gene's germline CDR1 is MNHEY and CDR2 SVGAGI. The V and J ends lost 4 bases and 9 bases respectively, with 15 bases between them. The CDR3 totals 13 residues. As DNA, the CDR3 is TGTGCCAGCAGTTCTACCTACGACGGCAGCTACACCTTC. Translated, it gives CASSSTYDGSYTF.

V gene TRBV9 combines with J gene TRBJ1-4; D gene unclear. In germline, CDR1 is SGDLS, CDR2 YYNGEE. The germline V and J ends were trimmed by 0 bases and 7 bases, with 13 bases remaining between them. CDR3 length: 15 residues. The CDR3 spells CASSVDIGVGEKLFF. CDR3 bases: TGTGCCAGCAGCGTAGACATCGGGGTCGGTGAAAAACTGTTTTTT. The full variable domain, rest sourced from reference TRBV9 and TRBJ1-4, is DSGVTQTPKHLITATGQRVTLRCSPRSGDLSVYWYQQSLDQGLQFLIQYYNGEERAKGNILERFSAQQFPDLHSELNLSSLELGDSALYFCASSVDIGVGEKLFFGSGTQLSVL.

The rearrangement links TRBV2 to TRBJ2-5; D not certain. CDR1 and CDR2 (germline): SNHLY, FYNNEI. Trimming took off 6 bases at V and 4 bases at J, with 24 bases between the two ends. There are 17 residues in the CDR3. Here the CDR3 DNA reads TGTGCCAGCAGGCCTGGCTCGGCTAGTGATAGTCGAGAGACCCAGTACTTC. Protein product: CASRPGSASDSRETQYF.

The chain uses TRBV12-5 and TRBJ2-5; no clear D. The germline V gene encodes CDR1 LGHNT and CDR2 FRNRAP. Trimming removed 9 bases from V and 0 bases from J, with 8 bases in between. This CDR3 is 12 amino acids long. CDR3 DNA sequence: TGTGCTAGCATGCAAAACCAAGAGACCCAGTACTTC. Protein: CASMQNQETQYF. The full variable domain, completed using reference TRBV12-5 and TRBJ2-5, is DARVTQTPRHKVTEMGQEVTMRCQPILGHNTVFWYRQTMMQGLELLAYFRNRAPLDDSGMPKDRFSAEMPDATLATLKIQPSEPRDSAVYFCASMQNQETQYFGPGTRLLVL.

V is TRBV20-1 and J is TRBJ2-3; D not resolved. The CDR3 spans 10 residues. Germline V gene lookup returns CDR1 DFQATT and CDR2 SNEGSKA (reference sequence). Deletions cut 6 bases from V and 0 bases from J, with 1 base between. CDR3 nucleotides: TGCAGTGCAAGCACAGATACGCAGTATTTT. As protein: CSASTDTQYF.

This clone was counted only a few times. V and J are TRBV10-2 and TRBJ1-1; 8 bases align to TRBD1. After removal of 8 bases from V and 3 bases from J, the junction contained 11 bases not matched to a gene. CDR3 length equals 15 residues. Germline V CDR1 and CDR2: WSHSY, SAAADI. CDR3 DNA sequence: TGCGCCAGCGGCCCGACGGACAGGGACTACACTGAAGCTTTCTTT. As protein: CASGPTDRDYTEAFF.

The chain is built from TRBV7-9 and TRBJ1-2, with 9 bases fitting TRBD1. Trimming took 5 bases from V and 5 from J; bases not matched to a gene: 6. This CDR3 has 14 residues. Germline CDR1 and CDR2: SEHNR and FQNEAQ (reference sequence). The CDR3 region has the DNA TGTGCCAGCAGCCAAAACGACAGGGGGTATGGCTACACCTTC. Its protein is CASSQNDRGYGYTF. The full variable domain, in which reference TRBV7-9 and TRBJ1-2 provide the parts outside the CDR3, is DTGVSQNPRHKITKRGQNVTFRCDPISEHNRLYWYRQTLGQGPEFLTYFQNEAQLEKSRLLSDRFSAERPKGSFSTLEIQRTEQGDSAMYLCASSQNDRGYGYTFGSGTRLTVV.

The chain couples TRBV5-6 to TRBJ1-5; D not resolved. This CDR3 comprises 15 residues. Germline CDR1 reads SGHDT; CDR2 reads YYEEEE. The V end was cut by 0 bases, the J end by 0 bases, with 7 bases between. The CDR3 spells CASSLVENSNQPQHF. The CDR3 nucleotides are TGTGCCAGCAGCTTGGTGGAAAATAGCAATCAGCCCCAGCATTTT.